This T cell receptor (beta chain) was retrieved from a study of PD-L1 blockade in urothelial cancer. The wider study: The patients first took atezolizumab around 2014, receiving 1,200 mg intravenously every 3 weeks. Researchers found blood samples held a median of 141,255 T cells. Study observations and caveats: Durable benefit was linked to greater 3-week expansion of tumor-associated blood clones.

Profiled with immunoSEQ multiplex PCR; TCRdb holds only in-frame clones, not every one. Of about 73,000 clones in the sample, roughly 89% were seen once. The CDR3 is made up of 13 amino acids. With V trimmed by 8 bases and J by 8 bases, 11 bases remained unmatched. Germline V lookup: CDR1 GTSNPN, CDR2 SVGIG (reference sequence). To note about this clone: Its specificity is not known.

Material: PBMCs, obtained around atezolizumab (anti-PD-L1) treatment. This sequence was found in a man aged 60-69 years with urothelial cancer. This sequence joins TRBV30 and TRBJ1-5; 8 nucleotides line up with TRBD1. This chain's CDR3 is CALGQGAGEPQHF. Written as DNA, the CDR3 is TGTGCCCTGGGGCAGGGGGCAGGGGAGCCCCAGCATTTT.